This T cell receptor beta chain was retrieved from a study of response to subunit inactivated influenza vaccine. Study-level points and caveats: It was the authors' suggestion that each seasonal influenza vaccination recruits few new T cells.

On this clonotype: Its antigen is undetermined.

V dropped 1 base and J dropped 4 bases, with 8 bases sitting between them. This CDR3 is built from 14 residues. The germline V gene has CDR1 SGHRS and CDR2 YFSETQ. TCRdb recomputed calls from the RT-PCR reads with MiXCR, one row per CDR3 protein. The table has approximately 300,000 distinct CDR3 sequences, approximately 21% seen once. The chain has TRBV5-1 and TRBJ1-4, with D unclear. Sequencing was performed on PBMCs from blood, taken 21 months after vaccination. The receptor's source is a man between 50 and 69 years old who received an inactivated influenza vaccine. In DNA form, the CDR3 reads TGCGCCAGCAGCTTGTCCGGAAATAATGAAAAACTGTTTTTT. Translating gives CASSLSGNNEKLFF.